Following are 26 T cell receptor beta chains from one sample sequenced in a study of beta chain features in type 1 diabetes. cDNA synthesis used the whole RNA isolate, giving expressed TCRB sequences. TCRdb keeps only in-frame clones here, not all; method: immunoSEQ multiplex PCR. This table has hundreds of thousands of clones, about 17% appearing once. The sample comprised naive CD4+ T cells from blood. The receptors derive from a woman between 18 and 30 years old in good health.

This clone was detected a few times. The genes are TRBV28 and TRBJ1-2, with a tentative D call TRBD1 (5 bases). Trimming removed 8 bases at V and 7 bases at J, with 17 bases between. The germline CDR1 and CDR2 sequences are MDHEN and SYDVKM. The CDR3 has 13 residues. The CDR3 region has the DNA TGTGCCAGCGTCGGGGCAGCATTGTTTGGCTACACCTTC. This sequence encodes CASVGAALFGYTF.

The chain has TRBV27 and TRBJ2-7, with D perhaps TRBD1 or TRBD2 (5 bases each). Germline V gene lookup returns CDR1 MNHEY and CDR2 SMNVEV (reference sequence). This CDR3 has 15 residues. Trimming shortened V by 6 bases and J by 5 bases, and 20 bases separated the two germline ends. CDR3 DNA sequence: TGTGCCAGCAGACCCTTGGGGACCCTTGCGGACGAGCAGTACTTC. This gives the protein CASRPLGTLADEQYF.

The chain uses TRBV19 and TRBJ2-4; tentatively, D is TRBD1 or TRBD2 (5 bases each). Germline V gene sequence: CDR1 LNHDA, CDR2 SQIVND (reference sequence). The CDR3 length is 17 residues. V lost 2 bases, J lost 3 bases, and 17 bases lay in between. CDR3 bases: TGTGCCAGTAGTATAAGTTTTGCAGGGACCAACAAAAACATTCAGTACTTC. This encodes CASSISFAGTNKNIQYF.

This clone showed up just a few times. The rearrangement links TRBV10-2 to TRBJ2-7; D assignment may be TRBD1 or TRBD2 (5 bases each). Trimming removed 4 bases from V and 3 bases from J, with 7 bases in between. From germline, CDR1 is WSHSY and CDR2 SAAADI. The CDR3 covers 12 residues. Written as DNA, the CDR3 is TGCGCCAGCAGTGGAGGGGTCTACGAGCAGTACTTC. Its translation is CASSGGVYEQYF.

In regard to this clone: One end of the junction fails to match germline, which may point to a read error. J is TRBJ2-5 and V is TRBV2, with a weak D call TRBD1 (5 bases). The CDR3 covers 16 residues. The germline V gene has CDR1 SNHLY and CDR2 FYNNEI. In DNA, the CDR3 is TGTACCAGCAGACCCACTGGCAGGGCACATTCGGAGACCCAGTACTTC. Amino acids: CTSRPTGRAHSETQYF. Combining the CDR3 with reference TRBV2 and TRBJ2-5 gives the whole variable domain EPEVTQTPSHQVTQMGQEVILRCVPISNHLYFYWYRQILGQKVEFLVSFYNNEISEKSEIFDDQFSVERPDGSNFTLKIRSTKLEDSAMYFCTSRPTGRAHSETQYFGPGTRLLVL.

The genes are TRBV7-9 and TRBJ1-1, with a tentative D call TRBD1 (5 bases). Germline lookup yields CDR1 SEHNR and CDR2 FQNEAQ (reference sequence). The germline V and J ends were trimmed by 5 bases and 1 base, with 17 bases remaining between them. CDR3 length: 16 residues. The CDR3 region is CASSPLGAIRNTEAFF. The CDR3 DNA is TGTGCCAGCAGCCCGCTCGGGGCGATCCGGAACACTGAAGCTTTCTTT.

The chain uses TRBV7-9 and TRBJ2-1; D might be TRBD1 (6 bases). Germline V gene data show CDR1 as SEHNR and CDR2 as FQNEAQ (reference sequence). This CDR3 has 14 amino acids. With 5 bases removed from V and 6 bases from J, the gap between germline ends came to 14 bases. The CDR3 spells CASSVAGTSNEQFF. In DNA, the CDR3 is TGTGCCAGCAGCGTCGCCGGGACAAGCAATGAGCAGTTCTTC.

This rearrangement joins TRBV7-9 to TRBJ2-3; the D gene could be TRBD1 or TRBD2 (6 bases each). The V and J ends lost 3 bases and 2 bases respectively, with 12 bases between them. Germline loops: CDR1 SEHNR, CDR2 FQNEAQ (reference sequence). The CDR3 runs 15 residues. This CDR3 is CASSLAGHATDTQYF. The CDR3 nucleotides are TGTGCCAGCAGCTTGGCGGGACACGCCACAGATACGCAGTATTTT.

This clone has a handful of counts. The chain is built from TRBV5-4 and TRBJ2-5; 12 bases are shared with TRBD2. The CDR3 sequence is 16 residues long. J lost 1 base, V lost 3 bases, and 4 bases had no gene match. Germline V gene lookup returns CDR1 SGHNT and CDR2 YYREEE (reference sequence). CDR3 DNA sequence: TGTGCCAGCAGCTCGGGACTAGCGGGCGCCCAAGAGACCCAGTACTTC. Its translation: CASSSGLAGAQETQYF.

The chain recombines TRBV18 with TRBJ2-1; 9 bases align to TRBD1. Germline CDR1 is KGHSH and CDR2 is LQKENI. V lost 5 bases to trimming and J lost 5 bases; unmatched junction nucleotides: 7. This CDR3 spans 15 amino acids. CDR3 in amino acids: CASSASGTGNNEQFF. CDR3 coding DNA: TGTGCCAGCTCAGCTTCCGGGACAGGGAACAATGAGCAGTTCTTC.

Many counts were recorded for this clone. The chain is built from TRBV14 and TRBJ2-3; possibly TRBD1 for D (6 bases). The CDR3 contains 14 residues. Trimming cost V 4 bases and J 8 bases, with 16 bases left between them. Per the germline V gene, CDR1 is SGHDN and CDR2 is FVKESK. The CDR3 loop is CASSRQVGAPTQYF. In DNA, the CDR3 is TGTGCCAGCAGCCGACAGGTCGGAGCGCCTACGCAGTATTTT. The whole variable domain, remainder taken from reference TRBV14 and TRBJ2-3, is EAGVTQFPSHSVIEKGQTVTLRCDPISGHDNLYWYRRVMGKEIKFLLHFVKESKQDESGMPNNRFLAERTGGTYSTLKVQPAELEDSGVYFCASSRQVGAPTQYFGPGTRLTVL.

The table lists this clone with a few counts. The gene calls are TRBV9 and TRBJ2-4; D perhaps matches TRBD1 (5 bases). The CDR3 covers 16 residues. V was cut by 4 bases and J by 0 bases, with 14 bases left in between. Germline CDR1 and CDR2: SGDLS and YYNGEE. CDR3 protein: CASSPWTTAAKNIQYF. Here the CDR3 DNA reads TGTGCCAGCAGCCCGTGGACAACCGCAGCCAAAAACATTCAGTACTTC.

This clone was observed a handful of times. The gene calls are TRBV5-6 and TRBJ2-1, with 10 bases matching TRBD2. This CDR3 comprises 15 residues. Germline CDR1 reads SGHDT; CDR2 reads YYEEEE. V dropped 2 bases and J dropped 3; count of bases not matched to a gene: 2. The CDR3 DNA reads TGTGCCAGCAGCTTTGCTAGCGGGAGCTACAATGAGCAGTTCTTC. Residues: CASSFASGSYNEQFF.

A few counts support this clone. V is TRBV25-1 and J is TRBJ2-7; TRBD2 might be the D (5 bases). CDR3 length equals 14 residues. V was trimmed by 7 bases and J by 6 bases, leaving 19 bases between them. Germline-derived CDR1 and CDR2 are MGHDK and SYGVNS. CDR3 nucleotides: TGTGCCAGCACCCCCGACGGGGAAAGGCCCGAGCAGTACTTC. Residues: CASTPDGERPEQYF.

The chain recombines TRBV5-8 with TRBJ1-3, with unresolved D. The V gene lost 4 bases and the J gene lost 0 bases, with 14 bases spanning the gap. This CDR3 region has 16 residues. Germline V gene sequence: CDR1 SGHTS, CDR2 YDEGEE. The CDR3 DNA sequence: TGTGCCAGCAGCATTGGGAGGAGGAACTCTGGAAACACCATATATTTT. Its protein product is CASSIGRRNSGNTIYF.

A few counts support this clone. The V call is TRBV10-3, the J call TRBJ2-7; the D gene is possibly TRBD2 (6 bases). Germline CDR1 ENHRY, CDR2 SYGVKD. The CDR3 runs to 15 residues. V dropped 4 bases and J dropped 1 base, with 14 bases sitting between them. The CDR3 is CAISVITGTSYEQYF. The DNA for the CDR3 is TGTGCCATCAGTGTAATCACCGGGACTTCCTACGAGCAGTACTTC.

The chain couples TRBV20-1 to TRBJ2-1; D may be TRBD2 (5 bases). CDR3 size: 11 residues. Trimming took off 8 bases at V and 8 bases at J, with 13 bases between the two ends. Germline V lookup: CDR1 DFQATT, CDR2 SNEGSKA (reference sequence). The chain's CDR3 is CSPIGSYEQFF. As DNA, the CDR3 is TGCAGTCCAATAGGGAGCTATGAGCAGTTCTTC.

This clone was seen only a few times. This rearrangement joins TRBV11-2 to TRBJ2-7; D is possibly TRBD1 (5 bases). This CDR3 region has 14 residues. Germline V gene sequence: CDR1 SGHAT, CDR2 FQNNGV. V was clipped by 1 base and J by 3 bases, with 10 bases between them. CDR3 sequence: CASSLVSRGYEQYF. The CDR3 DNA follows: TGTGCCAGCAGCTTAGTCTCTAGGGGCTACGAGCAGTACTTC.

This clone came up a few times. V gene TRBV9 combines with J gene TRBJ2-3; TRBD2 agrees at 9 bases. Per the germline V gene, CDR1 is SGDLS and CDR2 is YYNGEE. V trimming: 0 bases; J trimming: 2 bases; junction bases outside the gene matches: 4. This CDR3 spans 16 amino acids. The CDR3, as DNA: TGTGCCAGCAGCGTAGGCGGACTAGCGAACACAGATACGCAGTATTTT. It yields the protein CASSVGGLANTDTQYF.

V usage is TRBV5-1 and J usage is TRBJ2-5; 7 nucleotides match TRBD1. This CDR3 comprises 12 residues. Germline assignment: CDR1 SGHRS and CDR2 YFSETQ. The V gene end was trimmed by 4 bases and the J gene end by 10 bases; junction bases not matched to a gene: 7. In DNA, the CDR3 is TGCGCCAGCAGCCGGACAGGTCTCGACCAGTACTTC. Its translation is CASSRTGLDQYF.

This clone was counted between two and nine times. The gene calls are TRBV6-5 and TRBJ2-5, with 8 bases lining up with TRBD2. V shed 2 bases and J 4 bases; nucleotides not matched to a gene: 0. This CDR3 comprises 13 residues. Per germline, CDR1 MNHEY and CDR2 SVGAGI. The CDR3 is CASSYAGGETQYF. CDR3 coding DNA: TGTGCCAGCAGTTACGCGGGAGGAGAGACCCAGTACTTC.

This clone was found a few times. The genes are TRBV27 and TRBJ2-7; 11 bases match TRBD2. V shed 7 bases and J 1 base; nucleotides not matched to a gene: 12. This CDR3 spans 17 amino acids. Germline V lookup: CDR1 MNHEY, CDR2 SMNVEV (reference sequence). The CDR3 sequence is CASKSLAGGVRSYEQYF. For the CDR3, the DNA is TGTGCCAGCAAGTCCCTAGCGGGAGGAGTGAGGTCCTACGAGCAGTACTTC.

This clone turned up a few times. This chain links TRBV7-8 with TRBJ2-1, with 7 bases that match TRBD2. After removal of 5 bases from V and 10 bases from J, the junction contained 11 bases not matched to a gene. The CDR3 covers 14 residues. CDR1 and CDR2 (germline): SGHVS, FQNEAQ. CDR3 DNA sequence: TGTGCCAGCAGCCCCCGGACTAGGGGCTCCGAGCAGTTCTTC. Protein product: CASSPRTRGSEQFF. Together with reference TRBV7-8 and TRBJ2-1, the CDR3 gives the full variable domain: GAGVSQSPRYKVAKRGQDVALRCDPISGHVSLFWYQQALGQGPEFLTYFQNEAQLDKSGLPSDRFFAERPEGSVSTLKIQRTQQEDSAVYLCASSPRTRGSEQFFGPGTRLTVL.

This clone has a handful of counts. The genes are TRBV27 and TRBJ1-1; D ambiguous. The germline V gene encodes CDR1 MNHEY and CDR2 SMNVEV (reference sequence). V shed 6 bases and J shed 4 bases, with 18 bases lying between them. This CDR3 region has 15 residues. The CDR3 DNA reads as TGTGCCAGCAGGAACCCGGGGAATTGGGGCACTGAAGCTTTCTTT. It is translated as CASRNPGNWGTEAFF.

This clone was detected only a few times. The chain links TRBV4-3 to TRBJ2-4, with TRBD2 identical over 9 bases. Germline CDR1 is LGHNA and CDR2 is YSLEER. Unmatched junction bases numbered 0, after V lost 0 bases and J lost 6 bases. CDR3 length: 14 residues. CDR3 region: CASSQETSGNIQYF. The DNA of the CDR3 is TGCGCCAGCAGCCAAGAGACTAGCGGAAACATTCAGTACTTC.

The J gene is TRBJ2-7, the V gene TRBV7-2, with 9 nucleotides matching TRBD2. Germline V gene data show CDR1 as SGHTA and CDR2 as FQGNSA. The CDR3 consists of 16 residues. Trimming took 5 bases from V and 0 from J; bases not matched to a gene: 8. The DNA for the CDR3 is TGTGCCAGCAGCCTTCCACTAGCGGGCCGCTCCTACGAGCAGTACTTC. As protein: CASSLPLAGRSYEQYF. Using reference TRBV7-2 and TRBJ2-7 for the parts outside the CDR3, the full variable domain is GAGVSQSPSNKVTEKGKDVELRCDPISGHTALYWYRQSLGQGLEFLIYFQGNSAPDKSGLPSDRFSAERTGGSVSTLTIQRTQQEDSAVYLCASSLPLAGRSYEQYFGPGTRLTVT.